The 14 T cell receptor beta chains in this list originate from one sample, sequenced in a study of identical twins. In TCRdb, the 5' RACE reads were re-called with MiXCR into one record per CDR3 protein. The sample gives some 100,000 distinct CDR3 sequences, 5.9% of which show up once; over 9.5% is in the top ten. The specimen was memory T cells sorted from blood. The receptors stem from a woman aged 50 to 60 in good health.

The chain links TRBV3-1 to TRBJ1-6, with 7 bases aligning to TRBD1. The V and J ends lost 4 bases and 9 bases, in that order; junction bases with no gene match: 3. Germline V gene sequence: CDR1 LGHDT, CDR2 YNNKEL (reference sequence). The CDR3 runs 13 residues. In DNA, the CDR3 is TGTGCCAGCAGCCCCGGACAGGTTTCACCCCTCCACTTT. Its protein is CASSPGQVSPLHF.

A remark on this clonotype: One junction end does not reproduce the germline sequence, and a read error may be involved. The chain carries TRBV18 and TRBJ2-4, with D maybe TRBD2 (6 bases). The CDR3 runs to 14 residues. Germline V gene data show CDR1 as KGHSH and CDR2 as LQKENI. The CDR3 sequence is CASTPEGNNYIQYF. As DNA, the CDR3 is TGTGCCAGCACACCGGAGGGAAATAATTACATTCAGTACTTC.

The table lists this clonotype with many counts. V is TRBV5-1 and J is TRBJ2-3; TRBD2 matches 8 bases. The CDR3 runs to 16 residues. Germline V gives CDR1 SGHRS, CDR2 YFSETQ. V shed 0 bases, J shed 5 bases, and the junction held 8 bases outside the gene matches. Here the CDR3 reads CASSLAPAGAGDTQYF. The CDR3 coding sequence is TGCGCCAGCAGCTTGGCCCCAGCGGGAGCAGGAGATACGCAGTATTTT. Together with reference TRBV5-1 and TRBJ2-3, the CDR3 gives the full variable domain: KAGVTQTPRYLIKTRGQQVTLSCSPISGHRSVSWYQQTPGQGLQFLFEYFSETQRNKGNFPGRFSGRQFSNSRSEMNVSTLELGDSALYLCASSLAPAGAGDTQYFGPGTRLTVL.

This clonotype showed up many times. The chain links TRBV28 to TRBJ1-5; TRBD1 agrees at 10 bases. CDR3 length equals 13 residues. V was pared by 5 bases and J by 9 bases, with 4 bases of the junction left unmatched. From germline, CDR1 is MDHEN and CDR2 SYDVKM. The CDR3 reads CASSATGGRPQHF. The CDR3 DNA reads TGTGCCAGCAGTGCGACAGGGGGCAGGCCCCAGCATTTT. Full variable domain (missing parts from reference TRBV28 and TRBJ1-5): DVKVTQSSRYLVKRTGEKVFLECVQDMDHENMFWYRQDPGLGLRLIYFSYDVKMKEKGDIPEGYSVSREKKERFSLILESASTNQTSMYLCASSATGGRPQHFGDGTRLSIL.

This clonotype showed up many times. The J gene is TRBJ2-3, the V gene TRBV27; 8 nucleotides align to TRBD2. J lost 4 bases, V lost 2 bases, and 8 bases had no gene match. The V gene's germline CDR1 is MNHEY and CDR2 SMNVEV (reference sequence). This CDR3 comprises 16 residues. This CDR3 reads CASSLVGRALADTQYF. CDR3 nucleotides: TGTGCCAGCAGTTTAGTCGGGAGGGCCTTGGCAGATACGCAGTATTTT.

The sample holds many counts of this clonotype. The rearrangement links TRBV10-3 to TRBJ2-3, with 8 bases matching TRBD2. Germline CDR1 and CDR2: ENHRY and SYGVKD. The CDR3 is 15 residues long. Trimming cost V 6 bases and J 6 bases; bases outside gene matches: 11. CDR3 nucleotides: TGTGCCATCAGCCAACCCCAGCGGGAGAGGGATACGCAGTATTTT. Protein sequence: CAISQPQRERDTQYF.

This clonotype was detected a few times. The V and J genes are TRBV30 and TRBJ2-7; D is ambiguous. This CDR3 comprises 9 residues. CDR1 GTSNPN and CDR2 SVGIG come from the germline V gene (reference sequence). CDR3 protein: CAWSGLSRV. Here the CDR3 DNA reads TGTGCCTGGAGTGGGTTGAGTCGGGTC.

This clonotype showed up many times. The V call is TRBV24-1, the J call TRBJ2-3; 11 bases fit TRBD1. With V trimmed by 4 bases and J by 3 bases, 11 bases remained unmatched. The CDR3 has 18 amino acids. Germline V lookup: CDR1 KGHDR, CDR2 SFDVKD. The CDR3 nucleotides read TGTGCCACCAGTGACCGGGGGGTGGACAGGGGGCGGACAGATACGCAGTATTTT. Translation gives CATSDRGVDRGRTDTQYF.

This clonotype has ten or more counts. The gene calls are TRBV14 and TRBJ2-1; perhaps D is TRBD1 or TRBD2 (5 bases each). The CDR3 loop spans 17 amino acids. Germline V lookup: CDR1 SGHDN, CDR2 FVKESK. V gave up 0 bases and J gave up 2 bases, with 14 bases separating them. Written as DNA, the CDR3 is TGTGCCAGCAGCCAAGATCTTTGGGGGACCGCCTACAATGAGCAGTTCTTC. Translated, it gives CASSQDLWGTAYNEQFF.

This clonotype was seen repeatedly, ten times or more. The chain recombines TRBV4-1 with TRBJ2-1, with no clear D. The CDR3 length is 16 residues. The V end lost 4 bases, the J end lost 0 bases, and 13 bases lay between the germline ends. Germline CDR1 reads MGHRA; CDR2 reads YSYEKL. CDR3 amino acids: CASSRSLVGSYNEQFF. CDR3 in DNA: TGCGCCAGCAGCCGTTCCCTGGTCGGCTCCTACAATGAGCAGTTCTTC.

This clonotype was picked up many times. The genes are TRBV20-1 and TRBJ2-5, with 9 bases fitting TRBD2. CDR3 length: 17 amino acids. After removal of 2 bases from V and 2 bases from J, the junction contained 12 bases not matched to a gene. Germline CDR1 and CDR2: DFQATT and SNEGSKA (reference sequence). The CDR3 DNA is TGCAGTGCTAGACCCTATAGACTAGCGGAGTTACAAGAGACCCAGTACTTC. Translation: CSARPYRLAELQETQYF.

This clonotype was found a few times. The chain uses TRBV6-1 and TRBJ2-2; 8 bases match TRBD2. This CDR3 spans 17 amino acids. Trimming at V came to 8 bases and at J to 6 bases, leaving 17 bases not matched to a gene. CDR1 is MNHNS, CDR2 SASEGT, per germline. The chain's CDR3 is CASRVLTGGPIAGELFF. CDR3 DNA sequence: TGTGCCAGCCGGGTTTTAACGGGAGGGCCTATCGCCGGGGAGCTGTTTTTT.

This clonotype was recorded at least ten times. The chain combines TRBV20-1 with TRBJ1-5, with D perhaps matching TRBD1 (5 bases). This CDR3 contains 13 residues. V lost 3 bases, J lost 5 bases, and 11 bases lay in between. Germline lookup yields CDR1 DFQATT and CDR2 SNEGSKA (reference sequence). CDR3 residues: CSASYGGDQPQHF. The CDR3 DNA reads as TGCAGTGCTAGTTACGGGGGGGATCAGCCCCAGCATTTT.

This clonotype has a count of ten or more. The chain combines TRBV20-1 with TRBJ2-3; D tentatively fits TRBD1 or TRBD2 (5 bases each). Trimming cost V 1 base and J 1 base, with 15 bases left between them. Per the germline V gene, CDR1 is DFQATT and CDR2 is SNEGSKA (reference sequence). This CDR3 is 16 amino acids long. The CDR3 region is CSARVMGRAGTDTQYF. CDR3 DNA: TGCAGTGCTAGAGTTATGGGACGGGCGGGCACAGATACGCAGTATTTT.